Below are 17 T cell receptor beta chains sequenced from a single sample in a study of cytomegalovirus exposure and HLA in healthy donors. PCR primers comprised 60 Vbeta and 13 Jbeta primers. Profiled with immunoSEQ multiplex PCR; TCRdb holds only in-frame clones, not every one. The data hold roughly 150,000 clones, with 76% observed a single time. The sample consisted of PBMCs. These receptors all come from a male donor in good health and CMV-seronegative.

The V call is TRBV18, the J call TRBJ2-4, with TRBD2 as a possible D gene (5 bases). The CDR3 is 14 residues long. Germline V gene data show CDR1 as KGHSH and CDR2 as LQKENI. V shed 4 bases and J shed 7 bases, with 14 bases lying between them. The CDR3 sequence is CASSQSRGTNIQYF. The DNA for the CDR3 is TGTGCCAGCTCACAGTCTCGGGGTACGAACATTCAGTACTTC.

This clone was detected once. This chain uses TRBV7-2 with TRBJ1-1; D is unresolved. This CDR3 spans 19 amino acids. Germline-derived CDR1 and CDR2 are SGHTA and FQGNSA. Deletions cut 5 bases from V and 1 base from J, with 26 bases between. CDR3 DNA: TGTGCCAGCAGCCCCCCGAGGGCCTCCGGTTGGATTTCGAACACTGAAGCTTTCTTT. As protein: CASSPPRASGWISNTEAFF.

The chain recombines TRBV28 with TRBJ1-1; D is undetermined. With 5 bases removed from V and 5 bases from J, the gap between germline ends came to 18 bases. CDR3 length: 15 residues. Germline values: CDR1 MDHEN, CDR2 SYDVKM. CDR3 in amino acids: CASSPRRDRKTEAFF. The CDR3 nucleotides are TGTGCCAGCAGTCCCCGGAGGGATAGAAAAACTGAAGCTTTCTTT.

The J gene is TRBJ1-2, the V gene TRBV27; 7 positions agree with TRBD1. The V gene's germline CDR1 is MNHEY and CDR2 SMNVEV (reference sequence). V lost 5 bases to trimming and J lost 8 bases; unmatched junction nucleotides: 8. The CDR3 extends over 13 amino acids. CDR3 sequence reads: CASSLRQGRGYTF. In DNA, the CDR3 is TGTGCCAGCAGTCTCCGACAGGGACGGGGCTACACCTTC.

V usage is TRBV28 and J usage is TRBJ2-7, with 15 bases identical to TRBD2. Germline lookup yields CDR1 MDHEN and CDR2 SYDVKM. This CDR3 has 20 residues. V trimming: 5 bases; J trimming: 2 bases; junction bases outside the gene matches: 16. DNA for the CDR3: TGTGCCAGCAGTAGGACAGGGGGGTTCGGACTAGCGGGAGGGCCCTACGAGCAGTACTTC. As protein: CASSRTGGFGLAGGPYEQYF.

The chain carries TRBV28 and TRBJ2-3, with D tentatively TRBD2 (6 bases). Germline CDR1 is MDHEN and CDR2 is SYDVKM. Trimming took 6 bases from V and 0 from J, leaving 7 bases between them. The CDR3 has 13 amino acids. CDR3 sequence reads: CASRGTSTDTQYF. The DNA for the CDR3 is TGTGCCAGCAGGGGGACTAGCACAGATACGCAGTATTTT.

The CDR3 region is CASADRAEAFF. The CDR3 nucleotides read TGTGCCAGTGCCGACAGGGCTGAAGCTTTCTTT. The chain recombines TRBV19 with TRBJ1-1, with 7 bases lining up with TRBD1. CDR1 and CDR2 from the germline V gene are LNHDA and SQIVND (reference sequence). Trimming took 8 bases from V and 6 from J; bases not matched to a gene: 3. The CDR3 runs 11 residues. Variable domain in full (rest from reference TRBV19 and TRBJ1-1): DGGITQSPKYLFRKEGQNVTLSCEQNLNHDAMYWYRQDPGQGLRLIYYSQIVNDFQKGDIAEGYSVSREKKESFPLTVTSAQKNPTAFYLCASADRAEAFFGQGTRLTVV.

The chain is built from TRBV5-1 and TRBJ2-5, with TRBD2 identical over 7 bases. V lost 4 bases, J lost 3 bases, and 3 bases stayed unmatched. The CDR3 loop spans 13 amino acids. The germline V gene has CDR1 SGHRS and CDR2 YFSETQ. Here the CDR3 reads CASSRTREETQYF. The DNA of the CDR3 is TGCGCCAGCAGCAGGACTAGAGAAGAGACCCAGTACTTC.

The V call is TRBV7-9, the J call TRBJ2-1; 7 nucleotides align to TRBD1. The V gene's germline CDR1 is SEHNR and CDR2 FQNEAQ (reference sequence). The CDR3 contains 13 residues. J was trimmed by 5 bases and V by 5 bases; bases with no gene match: 3. CDR3 DNA: TGTGCCAGCAGCGGGGACAGACACAATGAGCAGTTCTTC. This sequence encodes CASSGDRHNEQFF. The whole variable domain, remainder taken from reference TRBV7-9 and TRBJ2-1, is DTGVSQNPRHKITKRGQNVTFRCDPISEHNRLYWYRQTLGQGPEFLTYFQNEAQLEKSRLLSDRFSAERPKGSFSTLEIQRTEQGDSAMYLCASSGDRHNEQFFGPGTRLTVL.

This clone has more than one count but fewer than ten. The genes are TRBV7-2 and TRBJ1-1; D is possibly TRBD1 (6 bases). Germline V gene data show CDR1 as SGHTA and CDR2 as FQGNSA. CDR3 length: 14 residues. Trimming removed 5 bases from V and 1 base from J, with 11 bases in between. CDR3: CASSADRRNTEAFF. CDR3 coding DNA: TGTGCCAGCAGCGCAGACAGGCGGAACACTGAAGCTTTCTTT.

V usage is TRBV29-1 and J usage is TRBJ2-2; 9 bases are a match to TRBD2. CDR1 SQVTM and CDR2 ANQGSEA come from the germline V gene. CDR3 length equals 14 residues. Trimming at V came to 6 bases and at J to 3 bases, leaving 5 bases not matched to a gene. The CDR3 nucleotides are TGCAGCGTGACCTGGACTAGCGACACCGGGGAGCTGTTTTTT. This sequence encodes CSVTWTSDTGELFF.

The gene calls are TRBV2 and TRBJ2-3; D is undetermined. V was cut by 5 bases and J by 3 bases, with 3 bases left in between. Germline V gene data show CDR1 as SNHLY and CDR2 as FYNNEI. The CDR3 runs to 11 residues. CDR3 DNA sequence: TGTGCCAGCAGTTCGACAGATACGCAGTATTTT. This gives the protein CASSSTDTQYF.

Turning to this clone: This specimen includes other DNA sequences encoding the same CDR3. V is TRBV2 and J is TRBJ1-2, with D maybe TRBD1 (5 bases). CDR3 size: 14 residues. Germline V gene lookup returns CDR1 SNHLY and CDR2 FYNNEI. Trimming took 1 base from V and 2 from J, leaving 8 bases between them. The CDR3 sequence is CASSEGGWNYGYTF. The CDR3 nucleotides are TGTGCCAGCAGTGAAGGGGGCTGGAACTATGGCTACACCTTC.

The chain carries TRBV5-5 and TRBJ1-1; D not resolved. CDR3 length: 14 residues. The V gene's germline CDR1 is SGHKS and CDR2 YYEKEE (reference sequence). V was shortened by 5 bases and J by 0 bases, with 11 bases between the two germline ends. CDR3 DNA sequence: TGTGCCAGCAGGTGGGGAGGCATGAACACTGAAGCTTTCTTT. Encoded protein: CASRWGGMNTEAFF.

The J gene is TRBJ1-2, the V gene TRBV13; 7 bases fit TRBD1. V lost 6 bases and J lost 3; bases outside the gene matches: 7. The CDR3 contains 14 residues. CDR1 is PRHDT, CDR2 FYEKMQ, per germline (reference sequence). CDR3 in amino acids: CASSNRGYDYGYTF. The CDR3 DNA is TGTGCCAGCAGTAACAGGGGATACGACTATGGCTACACCTTC.

The CDR3 DNA is TGTGCCTGGAGCGCAGGCCGAGGAGGGACTAATGAAAAACTGTTTTTT. Residues: CAWSAGRGGTNEKLFF. The chain joins TRBV30 to TRBJ1-4, with D uncertain. The CDR3 loop spans 16 amino acids. V was shortened by 3 bases and J by 2 bases, with 16 bases between the two germline ends. Germline V gene sequence: CDR1 GTSNPN, CDR2 SVGIG (reference sequence).

The chain is built from TRBV29-1 and TRBJ1-5; D unclear. V was trimmed by 2 bases and J by 5 bases, leaving 10 bases between them. The CDR3 is made up of 13 amino acids. CDR1 is SQVTM and CDR2 is ANQGSEA in the germline V gene. The CDR3 loop is CSVETGYDQPQHF. CDR3 coding DNA: TGCAGCGTTGAAACGGGTTACGATCAGCCCCAGCATTTT.